One sample yielded the 16 T cell receptor beta chains listed below, sequenced in a study of blood T cells in healthy people across ages. Then a second PCR, running about 6 to 12 cycles, was carried out with a sample-barcoded 5' primer and a J-beta primer mix. TCRdb recomputed calls from the 5' RACE reads with MiXCR, one row per CDR3 protein. The sample shows around 870,000 distinct CDR3 sequences, 25% to 30% of them seen only once. Sequenced input: blood. All receptors derive from a woman at least 80 years old in good health.

The chain uses TRBV12-3 or TRBV12-4 and TRBJ1-2; no definite D call. The V gene lost 2 bases and the J gene lost 8 bases, with 6 bases spanning the gap. CDR3 length equals 11 residues. Written as DNA, the CDR3 is TGTGCCAGCAGTTTATCCCGGGGCTACACCTTC. Translation: CASSLSRGYTF.

V is TRBV7-2 and J is TRBJ2-1; TRBD2 might be the D (6 bases). Germline values: CDR1 SGHTA, CDR2 FQGNSA. V lost 4 bases to trimming and J lost 0 bases, with 13 bases between them. CDR3 length: 16 residues. CDR3 protein: CASSSQLASSYNEQFF. The CDR3 bases are TGTGCCAGCAGCTCCCAACTAGCTAGCTCCTACAATGAGCAGTTCTTC.

The chain employs TRBV2 and TRBJ1-5; TRBD1 is a possible D gene (5 bases). V lost 8 bases and J 3 bases, leaving 14 bases between the germline ends. The CDR3 is 14 residues long. From germline, CDR1 is SNHLY and CDR2 FYNNEI. The CDR3 DNA follows: TGTGCCAGCGGTCGGGCAGGGACCAATCAGCCCCAGCATTTT. The encoded protein is CASGRAGTNQPQHF.

A few counts support this clonotype. This chain links TRBV20-1 with TRBJ1-2, with 7 bases identical to TRBD1. The CDR3 totals 13 residues. V shed 2 bases and J 2 bases; nucleotides not matched to a gene: 2. The V gene's germline CDR1 is DFQATT and CDR2 SNEGSKA (reference sequence). The CDR3 coding sequence is TGCAGTGCTAGATCGGACAGGAACTATGGCTACACCTTC. This codes for CSARSDRNYGYTF.

The rearrangement joins TRBV20-1 to TRBJ2-1; D is possibly TRBD2 (5 bases). The CDR3 has 14 amino acids. Trimming shortened V by 1 base and J by 6 bases, and 13 bases separated the two germline ends. The germline V gene has CDR1 DFQATT and CDR2 SNEGSKA (reference sequence). The CDR3 loop reads CSARGRASSNEQFF. CDR3 bases: TGCAGTGCTAGAGGGCGGGCCAGTAGCAATGAGCAGTTCTTC.

This clonotype was recorded many times. The gene calls are TRBV20-1 and TRBJ2-3; perhaps TRBD2 as D (5 bases). Per germline, CDR1 DFQATT and CDR2 SNEGSKA (reference sequence). Trimming took 0 bases from V and 2 from J, leaving 9 bases between them. The CDR3 runs 14 residues. CDR3: CSAREGGPTDTQYF. Written as DNA, the CDR3 is TGCAGTGCTAGAGAAGGAGGTCCCACAGATACGCAGTATTTT.

This clonotype was detected a few times. The V gene is TRBV18, the J gene TRBJ2-1, with TRBD1 matching 7 bases. Germline V gene data show CDR1 as KGHSH and CDR2 as LQKENI. V shed 1 base and J 0 bases; nucleotides not matched to a gene: 9. This CDR3 comprises 18 residues. This CDR3 is CASSPRSPGQSSYNEQFF. CDR3 DNA sequence: TGTGCCAGCTCACCACGGTCCCCGGGACAGAGCTCCTACAATGAGCAGTTCTTC.

The J gene is TRBJ2-1, the V gene TRBV5-1, with 9 bases lining up with TRBD1. Trimming at V came to 4 bases and at J to 2 bases, leaving 7 bases not matched to a gene. Germline V gene lookup returns CDR1 SGHRS and CDR2 YFSETQ. The CDR3 is made up of 16 amino acids. The CDR3 DNA reads as TGCGCCAGCAGCCCCACGGGACAGGGTACCTACAATGAGCAGTTCTTC. Translation: CASSPTGQGTYNEQFF.

The chain combines TRBV15 with TRBJ2-3; D is unresolved. CDR3 length: 16 amino acids. CDR1 is LNHNV and CDR2 is YYDKDF in the germline V gene (reference sequence). V lost 1 base to trimming and J lost 4 bases, with 15 bases between them. As DNA, the CDR3 is TGTGCCACCAGCAGAGTTGAGTCAACCCCCCCAGATACGCAGTATTTT. Translated: CATSRVESTPPDTQYF.

A few counts support this clonotype. The chain uses TRBV5-1 and TRBJ1-5; 10 positions match TRBD1. Germline V gene lookup returns CDR1 SGHRS and CDR2 YFSETQ. J lost 5 bases, V lost 0 bases, and 2 bases had no gene match. The CDR3 spans 15 residues. CDR3 sequence reads: CASSLAGTGDQPQHF. DNA of the CDR3: TGCGCCAGCAGCTTGGCCGGGACAGGGGATCAGCCCCAGCATTTT.

The rearrangement links TRBV5-1 to TRBJ2-1, with 10 nucleotides matching TRBD2. The germline CDR1 and CDR2 sequences are SGHRS and YFSETQ. V was pared by 4 bases and J by 5 bases, with 9 bases of the junction left unmatched. The CDR3 is made up of 16 amino acids. The CDR3 nucleotides are TGCGCCAGCAGCAACGGACTAGCGGTGGGTCACAATGAGCAGTTCTTC. Its protein is CASSNGLAVGHNEQFF.

Of note for this clonotype: A read error may be the cause here, since a much bigger clone is one base away. The gene calls are TRBV7-2 and TRBJ2-6, with D perhaps matching TRBD1 (5 bases). The germline V gene has CDR1 SGHTA and CDR2 FQGNSA. CDR3 length: 17 amino acids. CDR3 residues: CASSLSPRITGANALTF. CDR3 bases: TGTGCCAGCAGCTTAAGCCCTCGTATAACTGGGGCCAACGCCCTGACTTTC.

This clonotype was recorded many times. The chain carries TRBV6-5 and TRBJ2-7; 9 nucleotides align to TRBD1. Per germline, CDR1 MNHEY and CDR2 SVGAGI. CDR3 length equals 16 residues. The V gene end was trimmed by 4 bases and the J gene end by 5 bases; junction bases not matched to a gene: 12. The CDR3 is CASSSPRQGVSHEQYF. The DNA of the CDR3 is TGTGCCAGCAGTTCACCGAGACAGGGGGTGTCCCACGAGCAGTACTTC.

In regard to this clonotype: It may be a read error: a sequence one base away is much more abundant. This chain uses TRBV10-3 with TRBJ1-6; TRBD1 matches at 10 bases. CDR1 is ENHRY and CDR2 is SYGVKD in the germline V gene. This CDR3 has 15 amino acids. The CDR3: CAISEFGTGDSPRHF. The CDR3 region has the DNA TGTGCCATCAGTGAGTTCGGGACAGGGGATTCACCCCGCCACTTT.

This chain joins TRBV20-1 and TRBJ1-1; a weak D match, TRBD1 (6 bases). The V gene's germline CDR1 is DFQATT and CDR2 SNEGSKA (reference sequence). There are 12 residues in the CDR3. V was cut by 6 bases and J by 1 base, with 9 bases left in between. The CDR3 is CSAPGQNTEAFF. The CDR3 region has the DNA TGCAGTGCGCCGGGACAGAACACTGAAGCTTTCTTT.

The sample holds many counts of this clonotype. The chain links TRBV7-2 to TRBJ1-4; D gene unclear. The CDR3 is 15 amino acids. V lost 2 bases and J 7 bases, leaving 14 bases between the germline ends. The germline gives CDR1 SGHTA, CDR2 FQGNSA. CDR3 DNA sequence: TGTGCCAGCAGCTTAAGCCCCGGCAGGAGTGAAAAACTGTTTTTT. Translated, it gives CASSLSPGRSEKLFF.